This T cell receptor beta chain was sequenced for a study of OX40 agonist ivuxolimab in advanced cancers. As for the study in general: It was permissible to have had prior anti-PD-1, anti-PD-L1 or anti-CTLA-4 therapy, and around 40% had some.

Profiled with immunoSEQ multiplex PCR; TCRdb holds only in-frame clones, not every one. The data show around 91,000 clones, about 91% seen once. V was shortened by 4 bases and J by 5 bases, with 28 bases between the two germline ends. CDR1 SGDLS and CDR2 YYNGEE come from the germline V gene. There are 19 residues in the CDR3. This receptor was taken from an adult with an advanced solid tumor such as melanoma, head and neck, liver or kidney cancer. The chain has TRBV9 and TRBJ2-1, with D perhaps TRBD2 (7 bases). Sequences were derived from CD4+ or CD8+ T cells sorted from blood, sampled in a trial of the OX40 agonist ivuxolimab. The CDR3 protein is CASSTDPGGMPRRNNEQFF. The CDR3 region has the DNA TGTGCCAGCAGCACCGACCCGGGGGGCATGCCCCGAAGAAACAATGAGCAGTTCTTC. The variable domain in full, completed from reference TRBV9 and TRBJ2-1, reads DSGVTQTPKHLITATGQRVTLRCSPRSGDLSVYWYQQSLDQGLQFLIQYYNGEERAKGNILERFSAQQFPDLHSELNLSSLELGDSALYFCASSTDPGGMPRRNNEQFFGPGTRLTVL.